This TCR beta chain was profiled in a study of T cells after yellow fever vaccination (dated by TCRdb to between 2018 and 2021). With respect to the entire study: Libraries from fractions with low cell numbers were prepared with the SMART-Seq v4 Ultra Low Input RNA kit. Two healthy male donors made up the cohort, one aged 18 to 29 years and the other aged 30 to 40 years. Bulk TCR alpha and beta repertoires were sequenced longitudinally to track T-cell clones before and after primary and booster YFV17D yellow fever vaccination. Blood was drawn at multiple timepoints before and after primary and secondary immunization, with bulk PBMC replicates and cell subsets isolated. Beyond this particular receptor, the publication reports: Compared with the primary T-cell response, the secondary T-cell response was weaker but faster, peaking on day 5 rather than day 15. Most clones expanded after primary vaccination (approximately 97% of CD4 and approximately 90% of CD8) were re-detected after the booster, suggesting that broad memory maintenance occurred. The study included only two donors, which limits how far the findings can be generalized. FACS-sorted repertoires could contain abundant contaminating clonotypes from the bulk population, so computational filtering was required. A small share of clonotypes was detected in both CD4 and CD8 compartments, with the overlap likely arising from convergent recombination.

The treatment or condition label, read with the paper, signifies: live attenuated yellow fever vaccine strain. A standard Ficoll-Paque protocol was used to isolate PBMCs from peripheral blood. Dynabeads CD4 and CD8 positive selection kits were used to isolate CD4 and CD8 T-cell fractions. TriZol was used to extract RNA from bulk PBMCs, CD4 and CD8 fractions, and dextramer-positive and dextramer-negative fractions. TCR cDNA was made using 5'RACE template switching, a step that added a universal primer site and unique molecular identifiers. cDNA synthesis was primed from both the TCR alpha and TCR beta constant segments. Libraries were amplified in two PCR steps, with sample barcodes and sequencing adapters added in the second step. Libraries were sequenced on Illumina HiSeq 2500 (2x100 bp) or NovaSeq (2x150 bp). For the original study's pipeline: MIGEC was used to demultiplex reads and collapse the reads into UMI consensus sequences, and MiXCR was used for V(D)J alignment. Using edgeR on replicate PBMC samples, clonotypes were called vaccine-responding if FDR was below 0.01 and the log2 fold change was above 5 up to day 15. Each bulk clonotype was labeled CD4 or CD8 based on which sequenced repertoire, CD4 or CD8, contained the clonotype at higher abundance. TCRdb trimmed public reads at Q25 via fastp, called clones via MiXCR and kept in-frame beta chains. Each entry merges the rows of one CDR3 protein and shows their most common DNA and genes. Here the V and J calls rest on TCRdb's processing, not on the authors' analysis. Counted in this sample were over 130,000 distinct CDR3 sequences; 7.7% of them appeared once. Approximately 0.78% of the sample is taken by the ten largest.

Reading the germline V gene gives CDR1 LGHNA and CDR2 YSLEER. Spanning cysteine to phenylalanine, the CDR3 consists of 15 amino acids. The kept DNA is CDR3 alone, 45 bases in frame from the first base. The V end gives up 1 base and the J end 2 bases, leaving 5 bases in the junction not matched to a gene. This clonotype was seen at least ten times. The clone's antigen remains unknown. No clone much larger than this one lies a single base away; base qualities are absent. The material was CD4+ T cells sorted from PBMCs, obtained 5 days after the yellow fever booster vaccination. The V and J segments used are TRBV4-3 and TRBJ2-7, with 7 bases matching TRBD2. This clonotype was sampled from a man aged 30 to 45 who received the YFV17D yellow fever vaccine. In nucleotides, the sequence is TGCGCCAGCAGCCAAGCAGGAGGGAGGGCCTACGAGCAGTACTTC. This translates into CASSQAGGRAYEQYF.